This T cell receptor beta chain was captured by sequencing in a study of T cells in Graves' hyperthyroidism and ophthalmopathy. Exclusion of a patient resulted from uncontrolled infection, other autoimmune disease, pregnancy or lactation. Whole-study results and caveats: Blood shared most expanded thyroid clonotypes above 0.001. The model predicted ophthalmopathy a median approximately 6.3 months before onset.

This CDR3 region has 12 residues. V was shortened by 2 bases and J by 6 bases, with 10 bases between the two germline ends. Germline values: CDR1 SQVTM, CDR2 ANQGSEA. This clonotype came up many times. The antigen remains undetermined. What was amplified from RNA transcripts were TCR beta CDR3 regions. During a first-round RT-PCR of the TCR CDR3, the HTBI primer set was used. A single record per CDR3 protein comes from TCRdb applying MiXCR to the multiplex PCR reads. The table has 600,000 to 700,000 distinct CDR3 sequences, 45% seen once. Sequenced: peripheral blood or thyroid tissue (not recorded which). The genes are TRBV29-1 and TRBJ1-1; the D gene is possibly TRBD1 (6 bases). The TCR sequence derives from an adult man with Graves' disease, either hyperthyroidism or ophthalmopathy (not recorded which). The DNA for the CDR3 is TGCAGCGTTGAATCCGGGACACCTGAAGCTTTCTTT. Translating it yields CSVESGTPEAFF. The complete variable domain, with remaining parts taken from reference TRBV29-1 and TRBJ1-1, reads SAVISQKPSRDICQRGTSLTIQCQVDSQVTMMFWYRQQPGQSLTLIATANQGSEATYESGFVIDKFPISRPNLTFSTLTVSNMSPEDSSIYLCSVESGTPEAFFGQGTRLTVV.